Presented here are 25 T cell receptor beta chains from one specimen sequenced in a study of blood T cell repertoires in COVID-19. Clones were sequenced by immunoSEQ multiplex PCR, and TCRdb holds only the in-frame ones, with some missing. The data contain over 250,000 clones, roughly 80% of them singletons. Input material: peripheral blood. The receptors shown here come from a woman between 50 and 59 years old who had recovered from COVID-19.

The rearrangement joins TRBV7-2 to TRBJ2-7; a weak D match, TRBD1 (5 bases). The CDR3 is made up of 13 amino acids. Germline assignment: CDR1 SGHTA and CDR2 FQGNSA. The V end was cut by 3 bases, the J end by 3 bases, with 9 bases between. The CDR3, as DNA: TGTGCCAGCAGCTTTCAGGGAAACTACGAGCAGTACTTC. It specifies CASSFQGNYEQYF.

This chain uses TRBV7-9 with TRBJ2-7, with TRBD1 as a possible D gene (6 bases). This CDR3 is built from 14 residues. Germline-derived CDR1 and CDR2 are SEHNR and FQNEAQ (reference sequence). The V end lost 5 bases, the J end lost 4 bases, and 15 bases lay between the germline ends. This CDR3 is CASSTPQGSYEQYF. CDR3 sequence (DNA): TGTGCCAGCAGCACCCCACAGGGATCGTACGAGCAGTACTTC.

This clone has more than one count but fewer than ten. The CDR3 sequence is CASSEDRAPYEQYF. The CDR3 bases are TGCGCCAGCAGCGAGGACAGGGCCCCGTACGAGCAGTACTTC. The chain links TRBV5-1 to TRBJ2-7; 8 bases align to TRBD1. The CDR3 has 14 residues. After removal of 4 bases from V and 4 bases from J, the junction contained 7 bases not matched to a gene. The germline V gene encodes CDR1 SGHRS and CDR2 YFSETQ.

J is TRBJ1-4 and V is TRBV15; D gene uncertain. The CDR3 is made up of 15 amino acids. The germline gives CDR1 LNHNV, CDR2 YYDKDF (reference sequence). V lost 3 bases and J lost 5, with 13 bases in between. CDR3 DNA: TGTGCCACCAGCAGGCACTTGACGGGAAATGAAAAACTGTTTTTT. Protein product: CATSRHLTGNEKLFF.

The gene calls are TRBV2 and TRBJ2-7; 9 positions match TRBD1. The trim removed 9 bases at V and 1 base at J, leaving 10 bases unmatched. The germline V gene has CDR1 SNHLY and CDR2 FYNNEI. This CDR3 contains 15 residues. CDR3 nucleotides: TGTGCCAGAGCGTATCCGGGACAGGGATCCTACGAGCAGTACTTC. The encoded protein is CARAYPGQGSYEQYF.

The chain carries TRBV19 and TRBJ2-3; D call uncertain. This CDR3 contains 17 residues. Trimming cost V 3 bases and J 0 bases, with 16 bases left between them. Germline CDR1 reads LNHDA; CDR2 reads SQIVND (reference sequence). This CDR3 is CASSMNLRLVSTDTQYF. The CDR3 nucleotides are TGTGCCAGTAGTATGAATTTGAGACTGGTTAGCACAGATACGCAGTATTTT.

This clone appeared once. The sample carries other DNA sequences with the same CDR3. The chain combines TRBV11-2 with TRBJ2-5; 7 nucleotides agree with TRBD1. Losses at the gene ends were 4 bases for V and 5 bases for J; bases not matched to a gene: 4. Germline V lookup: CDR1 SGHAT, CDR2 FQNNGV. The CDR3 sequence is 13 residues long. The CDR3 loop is CASSWDSRETQYF. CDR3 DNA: TGTGCCAGCAGCTGGGACAGTAGGGAGACCCAGTACTTC.

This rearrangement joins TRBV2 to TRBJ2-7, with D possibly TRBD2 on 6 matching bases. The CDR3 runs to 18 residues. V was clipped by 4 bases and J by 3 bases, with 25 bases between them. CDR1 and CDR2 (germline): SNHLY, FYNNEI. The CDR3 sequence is CASSGNQEGTRNLYEQYF. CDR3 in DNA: TGTGCCAGCAGTGGAAATCAAGAGGGGACTCGAAACCTCTACGAGCAGTACTTC.

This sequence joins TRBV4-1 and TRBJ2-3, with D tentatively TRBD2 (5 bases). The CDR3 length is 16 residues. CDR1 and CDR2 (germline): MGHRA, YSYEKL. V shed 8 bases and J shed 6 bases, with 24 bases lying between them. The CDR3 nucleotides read TGCGCCAGCGGCTCGGCCCCTAGCAACCCCGTGGATACGCAGTATTTT. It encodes CASGSAPSNPVDTQYF.

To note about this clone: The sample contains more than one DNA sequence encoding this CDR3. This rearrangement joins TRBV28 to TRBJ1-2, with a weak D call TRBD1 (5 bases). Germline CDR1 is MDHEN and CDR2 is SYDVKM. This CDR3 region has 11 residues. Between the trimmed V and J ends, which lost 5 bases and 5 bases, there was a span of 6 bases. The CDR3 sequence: CASSPGYGYTF. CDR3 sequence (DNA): TGTGCCAGCAGTCCAGGGTATGGCTACACCTTC.

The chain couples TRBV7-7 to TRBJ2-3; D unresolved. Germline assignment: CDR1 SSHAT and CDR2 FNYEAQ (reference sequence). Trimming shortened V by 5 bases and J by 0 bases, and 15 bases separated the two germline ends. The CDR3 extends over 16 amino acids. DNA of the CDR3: TGTGCCAGCAGCGCCCTTGGTCCCACTAGCACAGATACGCAGTATTTT. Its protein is CASSALGPTSTDTQYF.

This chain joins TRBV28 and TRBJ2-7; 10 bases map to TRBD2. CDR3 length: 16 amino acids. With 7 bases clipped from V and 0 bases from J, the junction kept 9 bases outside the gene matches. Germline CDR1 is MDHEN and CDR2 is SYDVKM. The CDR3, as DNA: TGTGCCAGCAAAAGTTCGGCTAGCGGGAGCTCCTACGAGCAGTACTTC. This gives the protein CASKSSASGSSYEQYF.

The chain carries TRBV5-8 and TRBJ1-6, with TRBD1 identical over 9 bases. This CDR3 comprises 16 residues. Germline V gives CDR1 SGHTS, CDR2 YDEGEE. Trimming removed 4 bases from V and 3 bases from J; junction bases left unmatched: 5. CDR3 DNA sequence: TGTGCCAGCAGCCGAACAGGGGGCGTCTATAATTCACCCCTCCACTTT. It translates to CASSRTGGVYNSPLHF.

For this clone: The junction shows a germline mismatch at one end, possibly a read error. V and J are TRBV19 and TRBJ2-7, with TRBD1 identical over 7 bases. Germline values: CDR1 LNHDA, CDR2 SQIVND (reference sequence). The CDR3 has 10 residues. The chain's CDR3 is CDIGTDEQYF. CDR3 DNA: TGCGATATCGGGACAGACGAGCAGTACTTC.

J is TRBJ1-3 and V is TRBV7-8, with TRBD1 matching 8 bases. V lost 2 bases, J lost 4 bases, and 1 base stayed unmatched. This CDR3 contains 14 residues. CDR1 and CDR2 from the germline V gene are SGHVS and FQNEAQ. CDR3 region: CASSLTGGGNTIYF. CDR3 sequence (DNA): TGTGCCAGCAGCTTAACAGGGGGAGGAAACACCATATATTTT.

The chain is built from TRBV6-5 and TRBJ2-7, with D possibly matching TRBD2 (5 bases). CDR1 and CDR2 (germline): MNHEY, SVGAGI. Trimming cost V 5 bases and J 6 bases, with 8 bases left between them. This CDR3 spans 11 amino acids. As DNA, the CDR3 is TGTGCCAGCAGTCTCAGCGGCGAGCAGTACTTC. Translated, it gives CASSLSGEQYF.

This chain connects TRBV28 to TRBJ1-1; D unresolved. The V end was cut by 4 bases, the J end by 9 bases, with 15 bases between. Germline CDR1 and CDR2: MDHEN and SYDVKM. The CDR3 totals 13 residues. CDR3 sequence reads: CASSSPYLIQAFF. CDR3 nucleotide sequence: TGTGCCAGCAGTTCCCCCTATCTCATCCAAGCTTTCTTT. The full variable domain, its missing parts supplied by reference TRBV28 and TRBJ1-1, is DVKVTQSSRYLVKRTGEKVFLECVQDMDHENMFWYRQDPGLGLRLIYFSYDVKMKEKGDIPEGYSVSREKKERFSLILESASTNQTSMYLCASSSPYLIQAFFGQGTRLTVV.

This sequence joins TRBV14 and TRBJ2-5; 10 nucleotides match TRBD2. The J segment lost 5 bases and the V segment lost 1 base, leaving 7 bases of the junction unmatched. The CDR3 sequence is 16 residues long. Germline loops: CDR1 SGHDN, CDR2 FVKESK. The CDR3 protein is CASSQGVAGGSETQYF. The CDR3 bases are TGTGCCAGCAGCCAAGGAGTAGCGGGAGGATCGGAGACCCAGTACTTC.

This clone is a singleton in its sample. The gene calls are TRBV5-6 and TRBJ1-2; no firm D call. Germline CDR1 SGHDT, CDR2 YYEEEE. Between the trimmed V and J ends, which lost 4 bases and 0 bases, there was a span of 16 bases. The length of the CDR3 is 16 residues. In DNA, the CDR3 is TGTGCCAGCAGCCCCCCGGGGAGGACGGCTAACTATGGCTACACCTTC. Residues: CASSPPGRTANYGYTF.

The CDR3 sequence: CASSPRASGSSYNEQFF. The CDR3 DNA follows: TGTGCCAGCAGCCCCAGGGCTAGCGGGAGCTCCTACAATGAGCAGTTCTTC. The chain couples TRBV7-9 to TRBJ2-1, with 10 bases aligning to TRBD2. V dropped 5 bases and J dropped 0; count of bases not matched to a gene: 7. The CDR3 extends over 17 amino acids. CDR1 and CDR2 from the germline V gene are SEHNR and FQNEAQ (reference sequence).

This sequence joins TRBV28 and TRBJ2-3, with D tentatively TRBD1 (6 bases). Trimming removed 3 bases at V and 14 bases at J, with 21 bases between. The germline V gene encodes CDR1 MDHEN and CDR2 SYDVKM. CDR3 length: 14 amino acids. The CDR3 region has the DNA TGTGCCAGCAGTTTCCCGCTAAGGGGACAATTATTGTATTTT. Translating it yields CASSFPLRGQLLYF. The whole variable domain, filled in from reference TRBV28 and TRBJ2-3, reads DVKVTQSSRYLVKRTGEKVFLECVQDMDHENMFWYRQDPGLGLRLIYFSYDVKMKEKGDIPEGYSVSREKKERFSLILESASTNQTSMYLCASSFPLRGQLLYFGPGTRLTVL.

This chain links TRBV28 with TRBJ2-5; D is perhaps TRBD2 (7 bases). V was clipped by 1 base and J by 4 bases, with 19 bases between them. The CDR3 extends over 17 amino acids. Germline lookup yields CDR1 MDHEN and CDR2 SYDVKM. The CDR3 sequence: CASSLYRHGGPLETQYF. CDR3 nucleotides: TGTGCCAGCAGTTTATACCGCCACGGGGGGCCCTTAGAGACCCAGTACTTC.

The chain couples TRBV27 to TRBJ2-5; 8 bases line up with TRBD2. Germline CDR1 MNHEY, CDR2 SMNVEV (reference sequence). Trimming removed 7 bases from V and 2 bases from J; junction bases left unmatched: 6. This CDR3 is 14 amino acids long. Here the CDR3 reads CASIRGGPQETQYF. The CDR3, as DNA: TGTGCCAGCATCCGGGGGGGGCCTCAAGAGACCCAGTACTTC.

CDR3: CASSVGGQGWNIQYF. DNA for the CDR3: TGTGCCAGCAGCGTAGGGGGCCAGGGTTGGAACATTCAGTACTTC. This chain joins TRBV9 and TRBJ2-4; D possibly corresponds to TRBD1 (5 bases). The CDR3 contains 15 residues. Germline V gene lookup returns CDR1 SGDLS and CDR2 YYNGEE. V was shortened by 0 bases and J by 7 bases, with 14 bases between the two germline ends.

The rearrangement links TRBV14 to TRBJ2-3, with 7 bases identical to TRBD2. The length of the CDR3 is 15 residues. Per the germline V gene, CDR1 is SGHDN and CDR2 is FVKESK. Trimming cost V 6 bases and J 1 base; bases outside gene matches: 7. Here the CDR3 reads CASSLGLAGTDTQYF. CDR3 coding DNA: TGTGCCAGCAGTCTTGGGCTAGCGGGCACAGATACGCAGTATTTT.